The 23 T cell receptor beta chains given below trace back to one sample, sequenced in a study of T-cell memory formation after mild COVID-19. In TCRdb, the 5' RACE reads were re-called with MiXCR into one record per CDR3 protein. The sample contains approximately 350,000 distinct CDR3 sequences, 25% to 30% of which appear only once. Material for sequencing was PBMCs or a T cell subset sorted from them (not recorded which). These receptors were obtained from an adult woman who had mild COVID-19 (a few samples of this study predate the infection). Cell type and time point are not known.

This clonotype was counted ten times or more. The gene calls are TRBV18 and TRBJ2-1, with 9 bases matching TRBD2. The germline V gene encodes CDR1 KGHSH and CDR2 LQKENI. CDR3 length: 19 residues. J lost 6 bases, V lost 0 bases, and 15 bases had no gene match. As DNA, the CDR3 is TGTGCCAGCTCACCACCCAGTAGCGGGAGCCCTGTTGTGCCCAATGAGCAGTTCTTC. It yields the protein CASSPPSSGSPVVPNEQFF.

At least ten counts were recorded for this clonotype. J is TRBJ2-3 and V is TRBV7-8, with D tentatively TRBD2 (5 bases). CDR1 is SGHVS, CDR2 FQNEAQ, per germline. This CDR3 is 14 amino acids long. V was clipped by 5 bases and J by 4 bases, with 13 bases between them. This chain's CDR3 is CASSGEGLADTQYF. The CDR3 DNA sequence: TGTGCCAGCAGCGGTGAGGGCCTCGCAGATACGCAGTATTTT.

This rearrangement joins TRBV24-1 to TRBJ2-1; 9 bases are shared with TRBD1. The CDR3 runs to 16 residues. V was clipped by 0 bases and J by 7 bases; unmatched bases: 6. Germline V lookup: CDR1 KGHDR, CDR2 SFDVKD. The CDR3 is CATSDLGGQGDNEQFF. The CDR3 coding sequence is TGTGCCACCAGTGATTTGGGGGGACAGGGAGATAATGAGCAGTTCTTC.

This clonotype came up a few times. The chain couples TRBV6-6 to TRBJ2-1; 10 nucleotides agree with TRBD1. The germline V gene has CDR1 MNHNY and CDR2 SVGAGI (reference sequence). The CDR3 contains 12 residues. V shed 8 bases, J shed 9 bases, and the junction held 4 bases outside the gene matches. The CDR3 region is CASGTGVSEQFF. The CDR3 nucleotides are TGTGCCAGCGGGACAGGGGTATCTGAGCAGTTCTTC.

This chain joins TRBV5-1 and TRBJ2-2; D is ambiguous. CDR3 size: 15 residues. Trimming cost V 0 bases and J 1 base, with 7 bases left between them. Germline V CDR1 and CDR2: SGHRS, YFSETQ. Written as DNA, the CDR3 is TGCGCCAGCAGCTTGGTGCAGGAGAACACCGGGGAGCTGTTTTTT. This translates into CASSLVQENTGELFF.

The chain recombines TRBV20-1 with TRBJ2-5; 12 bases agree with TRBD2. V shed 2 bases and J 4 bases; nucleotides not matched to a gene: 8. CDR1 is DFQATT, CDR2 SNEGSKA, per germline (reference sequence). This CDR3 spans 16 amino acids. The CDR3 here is CSARRLLAGGGETQYF. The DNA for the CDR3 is TGCAGTGCTAGACGCTTACTAGCGGGGGGAGGAGAGACCCAGTACTTC.

The CDR3 protein is CASSSPDRRGREGYTF. CDR3 coding DNA: TGTGCCAGCAGCTCCCCCGACAGGCGCGGAAGAGAGGGCTACACCTTC. This chain links TRBV7-8 with TRBJ1-2, with D possibly matching TRBD1 (6 bases). V shed 4 bases and J shed 8 bases, with 23 bases lying between them. The CDR3 extends over 16 amino acids. CDR1 is SGHVS and CDR2 is FQNEAQ in the germline V gene.

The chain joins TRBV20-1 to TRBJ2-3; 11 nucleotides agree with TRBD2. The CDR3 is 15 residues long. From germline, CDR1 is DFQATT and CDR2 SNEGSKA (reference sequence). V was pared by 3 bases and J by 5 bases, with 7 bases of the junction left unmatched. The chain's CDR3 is CSASLSGRAGDTQYF. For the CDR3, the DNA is TGCAGTGCTAGTCTTAGCGGGAGGGCCGGAGATACGCAGTATTTT.

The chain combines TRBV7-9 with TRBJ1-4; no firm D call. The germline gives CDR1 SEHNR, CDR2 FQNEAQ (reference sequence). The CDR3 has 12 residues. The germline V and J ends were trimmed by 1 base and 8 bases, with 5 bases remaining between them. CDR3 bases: TGTGCCAGCAGCTTAGAGCCCGAAAAACTGTTTTTT. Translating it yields CASSLEPEKLFF.

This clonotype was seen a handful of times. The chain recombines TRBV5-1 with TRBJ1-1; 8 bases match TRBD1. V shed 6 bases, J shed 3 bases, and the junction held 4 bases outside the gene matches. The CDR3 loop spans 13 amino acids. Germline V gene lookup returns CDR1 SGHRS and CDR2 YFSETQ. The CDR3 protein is CASTADRDTEAFF. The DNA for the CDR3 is TGCGCCAGCACAGCGGACAGGGACACTGAAGCTTTCTTT.

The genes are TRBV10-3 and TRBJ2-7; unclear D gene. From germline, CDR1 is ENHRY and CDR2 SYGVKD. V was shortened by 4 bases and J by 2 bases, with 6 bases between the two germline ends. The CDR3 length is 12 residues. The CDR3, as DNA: TGTGCCATCAGTGTGGCCGCCTACGAGCAGTACTTC. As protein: CAISVAAYEQYF.

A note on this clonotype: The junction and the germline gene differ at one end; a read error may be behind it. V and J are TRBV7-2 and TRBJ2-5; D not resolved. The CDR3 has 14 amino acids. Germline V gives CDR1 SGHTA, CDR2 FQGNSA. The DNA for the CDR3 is TGTGCCAGCAACTTACCCGGTTTTAAAGAGACCCAGTACTTC. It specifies CASNLPGFKETQYF. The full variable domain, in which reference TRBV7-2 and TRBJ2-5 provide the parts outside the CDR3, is GAGVSQSPSNKVTEKGKDVELRCDPISGHTALYWYRQSLGQGLEFLIYFQGNSAPDKSGLPSDRFSAERTGGSVSTLTIQRTQQEDSAVYLCASNLPGFKETQYFGPGTRLLVL.

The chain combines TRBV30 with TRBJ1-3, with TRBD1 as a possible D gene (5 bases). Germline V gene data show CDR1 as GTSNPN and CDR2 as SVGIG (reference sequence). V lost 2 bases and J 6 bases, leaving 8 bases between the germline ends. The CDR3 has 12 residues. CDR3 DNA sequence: TGTGCCTGGAGTCGAGGGACAAACACCATATATTTT. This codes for CAWSRGTNTIYF. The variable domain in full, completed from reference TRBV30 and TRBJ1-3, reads SQTIHQWPATLVQPVGSPLSLECTVEGTSNPNLYWYRQAAGRGLQLLFYSVGIGQISSEVPQNLSASRPQDRQFILSSKKLLLSDSGFYLCAWSRGTNTIYFGEGSWLTVV.

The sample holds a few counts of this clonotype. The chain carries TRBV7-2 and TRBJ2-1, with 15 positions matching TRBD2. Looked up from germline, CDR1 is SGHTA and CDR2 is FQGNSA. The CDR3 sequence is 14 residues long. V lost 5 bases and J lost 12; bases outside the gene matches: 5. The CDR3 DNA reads TGTGCCAGCAGCAGGACTAGCGGGGGGGTTTTGCAGTTCTTC. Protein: CASSRTSGGVLQFF.

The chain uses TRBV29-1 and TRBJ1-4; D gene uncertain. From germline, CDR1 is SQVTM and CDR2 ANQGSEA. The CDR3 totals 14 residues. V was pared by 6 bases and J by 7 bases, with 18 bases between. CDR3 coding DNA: TGCAGCGTAAGGCACCCCATCATGGGTGAAAAACTGTTTTTT. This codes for CSVRHPIMGEKLFF. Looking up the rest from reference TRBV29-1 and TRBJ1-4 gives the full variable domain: SAVISQKPSRDICQRGTSLTIQCQVDSQVTMMFWYRQQPGQSLTLIATANQGSEATYESGFVIDKFPISRPNLTFSTLTVSNMSPEDSSIYLCSVRHPIMGEKLFFGSGTQLSVL.

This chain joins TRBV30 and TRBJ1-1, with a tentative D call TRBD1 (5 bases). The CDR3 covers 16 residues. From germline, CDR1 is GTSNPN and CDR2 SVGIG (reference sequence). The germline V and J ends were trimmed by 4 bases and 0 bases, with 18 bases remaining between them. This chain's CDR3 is CAWNNAWGPMNTEAFF. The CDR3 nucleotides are TGTGCCTGGAACAACGCGTGGGGACCGATGAACACTGAAGCTTTCTTT.

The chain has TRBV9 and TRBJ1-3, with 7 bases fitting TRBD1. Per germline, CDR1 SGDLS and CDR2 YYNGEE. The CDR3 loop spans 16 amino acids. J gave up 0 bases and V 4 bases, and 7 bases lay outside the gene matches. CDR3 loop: CASSPRQGSSGNTIYF. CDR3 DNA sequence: TGTGCCAGCAGCCCCCGACAGGGCTCCTCTGGAAACACCATATATTTT.

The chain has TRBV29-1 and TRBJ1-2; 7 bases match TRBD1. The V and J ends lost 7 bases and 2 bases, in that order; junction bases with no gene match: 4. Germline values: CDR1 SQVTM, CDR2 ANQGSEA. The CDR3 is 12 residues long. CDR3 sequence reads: CSEKQGNYGYTF. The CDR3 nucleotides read TGCAGCGAAAAACAGGGGAACTATGGCTACACCTTC.

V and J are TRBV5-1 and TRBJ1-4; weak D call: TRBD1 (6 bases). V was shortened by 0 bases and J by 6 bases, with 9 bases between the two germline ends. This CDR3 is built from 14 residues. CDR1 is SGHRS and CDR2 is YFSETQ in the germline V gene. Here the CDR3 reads CASSLGRGDEKLFF. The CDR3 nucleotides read TGCGCCAGCAGCTTGGGCAGGGGAGATGAAAAACTGTTTTTT.

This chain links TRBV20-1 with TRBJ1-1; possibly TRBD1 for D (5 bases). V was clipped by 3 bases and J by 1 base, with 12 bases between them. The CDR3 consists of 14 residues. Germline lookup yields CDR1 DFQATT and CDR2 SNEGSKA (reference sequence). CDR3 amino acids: CSARPRGGNTEAFF. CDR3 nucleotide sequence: TGCAGTGCTAGGCCCCGGGGGGGGAACACTGAAGCTTTCTTT.

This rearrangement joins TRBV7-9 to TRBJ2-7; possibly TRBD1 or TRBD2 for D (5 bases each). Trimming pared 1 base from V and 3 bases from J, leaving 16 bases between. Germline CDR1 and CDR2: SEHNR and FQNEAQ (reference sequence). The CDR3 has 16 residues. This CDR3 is CASSLGLRDANYEQYF. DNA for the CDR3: TGTGCCAGCAGCTTAGGCCTGAGGGACGCGAACTACGAGCAGTACTTC.

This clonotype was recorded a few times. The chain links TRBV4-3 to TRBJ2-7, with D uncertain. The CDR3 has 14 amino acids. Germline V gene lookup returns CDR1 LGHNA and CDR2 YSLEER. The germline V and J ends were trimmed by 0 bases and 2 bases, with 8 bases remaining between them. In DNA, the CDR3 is TGCGCCAGCAGCCAAGAATGGGGTCCCTACGAGCAGTACTTC. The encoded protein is CASSQEWGPYEQYF.

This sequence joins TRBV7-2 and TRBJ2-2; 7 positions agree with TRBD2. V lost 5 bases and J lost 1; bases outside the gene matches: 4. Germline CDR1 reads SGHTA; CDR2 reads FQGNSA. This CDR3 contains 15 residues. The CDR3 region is CASSPGLQNTGELFF. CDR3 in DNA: TGTGCCAGCAGCCCGGGACTACAGAACACCGGGGAGCTGTTTTTT. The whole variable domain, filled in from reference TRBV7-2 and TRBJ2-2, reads GAGVSQSPSNKVTEKGKDVELRCDPISGHTALYWYRQSLGQGLEFLIYFQGNSAPDKSGLPSDRFSAERTGGSVSTLTIQRTQQEDSAVYLCASSPGLQNTGELFFGEGSRLTVL.